The 18 T cell receptor beta chains listed next were all sequenced from one sample in a study of T cells after yellow fever vaccination. TCRdb recomputed calls from the 5' RACE reads with MiXCR, one row per CDR3 protein. The table has about 20,000 distinct CDR3 sequences, around 5.2% seen once. Sequencing was performed on PBMCs, either bulk or a sorted T-cell subset (CD4+, CD8+, memory, or dextramer-sorted; not recorded which), taken more than 35 days after the first yellow fever vaccination. The receptors here all came from a man between 18 and 29 years old who received the YFV17D yellow fever vaccine.

This clonotype was detected ten times or more. The V call is TRBV4-1, the J call TRBJ2-5; D unclear. V lost 4 bases to trimming and J lost 0 bases, with 12 bases between them. This CDR3 comprises 15 residues. CDR1 is MGHRA and CDR2 is YSYEKL in the germline V gene. In DNA, the CDR3 is TGCGCCAGCAGCCTACGGTGGCTGAACCAAGAGACCCAGTACTTC. The encoded protein is CASSLRWLNQETQYF.

This clonotype was counted ten times or more. This chain links TRBV7-8 with TRBJ2-3; D ambiguous. Germline loops: CDR1 SGHVS, CDR2 FQNEAQ. This CDR3 has 13 amino acids. V dropped 5 bases and J dropped 5 bases, with 11 bases sitting between them. CDR3 nucleotide sequence: TGTGCCAGCAGCCCGCACTCGGGAGATACGCAGTATTTT. Its protein product is CASSPHSGDTQYF.

This clonotype was counted ten times or more. The rearrangement uses TRBV4-2 and TRBJ2-7; 8 nucleotides agree with TRBD1. There are 16 residues in the CDR3. CDR1 and CDR2 from the germline V gene are LGHNA and YNFKEQ. Unmatched junction bases numbered 13, after V lost 3 bases and J lost 6 bases. The CDR3 nucleotides are TGTGCCAGCAGCCATCAACTTGACAGGGGCCTCGCCGAGCAGTACTTC. This translates into CASSHQLDRGLAEQYF.

This clonotype was observed at least ten times. The J gene is TRBJ2-2, the V gene TRBV10-3; 7 bases fit TRBD2. CDR3 length: 13 amino acids. Germline-derived CDR1 and CDR2 are ENHRY and SYGVKD. V dropped 11 bases and J dropped 5; count of bases not matched to a gene: 8. CDR3 bases: TGTGCCGCAGGGAGGGAAGGAACCGGGGAGCTGTTTTTT. It encodes CAAGREGTGELFF.

A few counts support this clonotype. The chain combines TRBV19 with TRBJ1-5; D remains unclear. Germline CDR1 is LNHDA and CDR2 is SQIVND (reference sequence). This CDR3 is 11 amino acids long. The ends were cut back, 8 bases at V and 9 bases at J, with 11 bases in the middle. CDR3 coding DNA: TGTGCCAGTGGTCTCCTGGGGCCCCAGCATTTT. It yields the protein CASGLLGPQHF.

There are many counts of this clonotype. This chain links TRBV4-2 with TRBJ2-3, with 14 bases fitting TRBD2. The CDR3 is made up of 19 amino acids. V gave up 0 bases and J gave up 3 bases; unmatched junction bases: 8. Germline CDR1 and CDR2: LGHNA and YNFKEQ. CDR3 DNA sequence: TGTGCCAGCAGCCAAGATCTCAGACTAGCGGGGGGGACGACAGATACGCAGTATTTT. Its protein product is CASSQDLRLAGGTTDTQYF.

Many counts were recorded for this clonotype. This chain connects TRBV28 to TRBJ2-7, with 9 bases matching TRBD1. This CDR3 is 17 amino acids long. Trimming cost V 5 bases and J 0 bases; bases outside gene matches: 11. In germline, CDR1 is MDHEN, CDR2 SYDVKM. The CDR3 region is CASSPPGQGFSSYEQYV. CDR3 bases: TGTGCCAGCAGTCCTCCGGGACAGGGTTTTAGCTCCTACGAGCAGTACGTC.

This clonotype has at least ten counts. The chain carries TRBV4-2 and TRBJ1-2; weak D call: TRBD1 (5 bases). The germline V gene encodes CDR1 LGHNA and CDR2 YNFKEQ. This CDR3 has 13 residues. V dropped 2 bases and J dropped 6 bases, with 10 bases sitting between them. The CDR3 region has the DNA TGTGCCAGCAGCCAAAGGCTGACAGATGGCTACACCTTC. Its protein is CASSQRLTDGYTF.

Many counts were recorded for this clonotype. This chain joins TRBV9 and TRBJ2-3; D perhaps matches TRBD1 (6 bases). Looked up from germline, CDR1 is SGDLS and CDR2 is YYNGEE. The CDR3 loop spans 15 amino acids. Trimming stripped 5 bases from V and 0 bases from J, with 13 bases between. CDR3 sequence reads: CASSYRGGSTDTQYF. The CDR3 DNA is TGTGCCAGCAGTTATAGAGGGGGTAGCACAGATACGCAGTATTTT.

This clonotype came up many times. The chain links TRBV10-3 to TRBJ1-1; TRBD1 matches 9 bases. V was pared by 6 bases and J by 4 bases, with 6 bases of the junction left unmatched. Germline values: CDR1 ENHRY, CDR2 SYGVKD. The CDR3 is made up of 14 amino acids. The CDR3 protein is CAISNRGPGTEAFF. In DNA form, the CDR3 reads TGTGCCATCAGCAACAGGGGGCCGGGCACTGAAGCTTTCTTT.

This clonotype has a count of ten or more. This chain joins TRBV20-1 and TRBJ2-7, with 9 bases that match TRBD2. The CDR3 loop spans 14 amino acids. The germline CDR1 and CDR2 sequences are DFQATT and SNEGSKA (reference sequence). Trimming cost V 3 bases and J 0 bases; bases outside gene matches: 3. The CDR3 spells CSASLAGASYEQYV. The CDR3, as DNA: TGCAGTGCTAGCTTAGCGGGAGCCTCCTACGAGCAGTACGTC.

Many counts were recorded for this clonotype. The chain has TRBV5-1 and TRBJ2-2; TRBD2 agrees at 10 bases. CDR3 size: 16 residues. V lost 4 bases to trimming and J lost 7 bases; unmatched junction nucleotides: 10. The germline V gene encodes CDR1 SGHRS and CDR2 YFSETQ. CDR3 DNA sequence: TGCGCCAGCAGCGTCGGGGGGACTAGCGTTGGCGGGGAGCTGTTTTTT. It is translated as CASSVGGTSVGGELFF. The full variable domain, its missing parts supplied by reference TRBV5-1 and TRBJ2-2, is KAGVTQTPRYLIKTRGQQVTLSCSPISGHRSVSWYQQTPGQGLQFLFEYFSETQRNKGNFPGRFSGRQFSNSRSEMNVSTLELGDSALYLCASSVGGTSVGGELFFGEGSRLTVL.

This clonotype was found many times. This rearrangement joins TRBV24-1 to TRBJ2-2, with a tentative D call TRBD1 (5 bases). The CDR3 extends over 15 amino acids. Germline-derived CDR1 and CDR2 are KGHDR and SFDVKD. Trimming left V 2 bases short and J 7 bases short, with 13 bases between. The CDR3 here is CATSDSGHWDGELFF. In DNA form, the CDR3 reads TGTGCCACCAGTGATTCCGGACATTGGGACGGGGAGCTGTTTTTT.

This clonotype was seen at least ten times. This rearrangement joins TRBV7-2 to TRBJ1-1; 7 bases match TRBD1. Trimming at V came to 5 bases and at J to 1 base, leaving 10 bases not matched to a gene. This CDR3 comprises 16 residues. The germline gives CDR1 SGHTA, CDR2 FQGNSA. This CDR3 reads CASSVNRGAANTEAFF. CDR3 DNA: TGTGCCAGCAGCGTTAACAGGGGTGCGGCGAACACTGAAGCTTTCTTT.

This clonotype was counted many times. The junction differs from germline at one of its ends, possibly a read error. The rearrangement links TRBV6-1 to TRBJ2-4, with 8 bases fitting TRBD1. Germline loops: CDR1 MNHNS, CDR2 SASEGT. The CDR3 consists of 10 residues. This chain's CDR3 is CASSEDREDF. In DNA, the CDR3 is TGTGCCAGCAGTGAGGACAGGGAGGACTTC.

This clonotype was picked up many times. This chain connects TRBV24-1 to TRBJ2-5, with 7 bases fitting TRBD2. The germline V gene has CDR1 KGHDR and CDR2 SFDVKD. The V gene end was trimmed by 1 base and the J gene end by 1 base; junction bases not matched to a gene: 2. CDR3 length equals 15 residues. The CDR3 DNA is TGTGCCACCAGTGATTTCCGGGGGGTCCAAGAGACCCAGTACTTC. This translates into CATSDFRGVQETQYF.

As to this clonotype: The junction does not match germline at one end; this may be a read error. The J gene is TRBJ2-5, the V gene TRBV20-1, with 10 bases fitting TRBD2. The CDR3 loop spans 19 amino acids. Germline CDR1 reads DFQATT; CDR2 reads SNEGSKA (reference sequence). The CDR3 nucleotides read TGCTGTGCTAGAGATTCTATCGGACTAGCGGACTTTACGATGGAGACCCAGTACTTC. Protein sequence: CCARDSIGLADFTMETQYF.

CDR3 nucleotides: TGTGCCAGCAGCTTTGCGTCGCCTGGGGCTTTCTTT. Translation gives CASSFASPGAFF. The chain recombines TRBV7-2 with TRBJ1-1; D uncertain. Trimming removed 3 bases from V and 11 bases from J, with 13 bases in between. The CDR3 runs to 12 residues. Per the germline V gene, CDR1 is SGHTA and CDR2 is FQGNSA.